Following are 17 T cell receptor beta chains from one sample sequenced in a study of blood T cell repertoires in COVID-19. Clones were sequenced by immunoSEQ multiplex PCR, and TCRdb holds only the in-frame ones, with some missing. The table records about 74,000 clones, 85% to 90% of them present only once. The sequenced sample consisted of peripheral blood. All receptors derive from a woman older than 75 with acute or convalescent COVID-19.

The chain recombines TRBV11-1 with TRBJ2-3; a possible D gene is TRBD2 (6 bases). Germline-derived CDR1 and CDR2 are SGHAT and FQDESV (reference sequence). V lost 3 bases, J lost 3 bases, and 10 bases lay in between. The CDR3 loop spans 14 amino acids. CDR3 bases: TGTGCCAGCAGCTTTGGGGGGAGGACAGATACGCAGTATTTT. Translated: CASSFGGRTDTQYF.

V gene TRBV3-1 (or the pseudogene TRBV3-2) combines with J gene TRBJ2-3; 10 bases are shared with TRBD2. Germline-derived CDR1 and CDR2 are LGHDT and YNNKEL (reference sequence). The V gene end was trimmed by 2 bases and the J gene end by 4 bases; junction bases not matched to a gene: 0. The CDR3 covers 14 residues. This CDR3 is CASSQSGGADTQYF. CDR3 nucleotides: TGTGCCAGCAGCCAAAGCGGGGGGGCAGATACGCAGTATTTT.

The rearrangement joins TRBV9 to TRBJ2-3; perhaps TRBD2 as D (6 bases). The CDR3 is 14 amino acids. Trimming removed 0 bases from V and 4 bases from J, with 9 bases in between. The germline CDR1 and CDR2 sequences are SGDLS and YYNGEE. Here the CDR3 reads CASSVEPGADTQYF. CDR3 nucleotides: TGTGCCAGCAGCGTAGAGCCGGGGGCAGATACGCAGTATTTT.

The J gene is TRBJ2-6, the V gene TRBV14; 7 nucleotides match TRBD1. The CDR3 has 14 amino acids. The ends lost 8 bases at V and 2 bases at J; junction bases unmatched: 3. Germline CDR1 reads SGHDN; CDR2 reads FVKESK. CDR3 residues: CASQQGTGANVLTF. The CDR3, as DNA: TGTGCCAGCCAACAGGGGACTGGGGCCAACGTCCTGACTTTC. Based on the CDR3 plus reference TRBV14 and TRBJ2-6, the full variable domain is EAGVTQFPSHSVIEKGQTVTLRCDPISGHDNLYWYRRVMGKEIKFLLHFVKESKQDESGMPNNRFLAERTGGTYSTLKVQPAELEDSGVYFCASQQGTGANVLTFGAGSRLTVL.

The chain joins TRBV9 to TRBJ1-2; a weak D match, TRBD1 (5 bases). Trimming cost V 0 bases and J 6 bases, with 9 bases left between them. Germline V gene data show CDR1 as SGDLS and CDR2 as YYNGEE. The CDR3 runs to 13 residues. In DNA, the CDR3 is TGTGCCAGCAGCGTAGGATCGGGGGATGGCTACACCTTC. This sequence encodes CASSVGSGDGYTF.

The genes are TRBV12-3 or TRBV12-4 and TRBJ2-5; TRBD1 is a possible D gene (6 bases). The CDR3 has 12 residues. V lost 2 bases and J 5 bases, leaving 6 bases between the germline ends. In DNA form, the CDR3 reads TGTGCCAGCAGTTTAACAGGGGAGACCCAGTACTTC. Translated, it gives CASSLTGETQYF.

The chain combines TRBV7-2 with TRBJ2-6; TRBD2 aligns across 10 bases. The ends lost 5 bases at V and 1 base at J; junction bases unmatched: 2. The germline gives CDR1 SGHTA, CDR2 FQGNSA. CDR3 length: 16 residues. The CDR3 spells CASSPSGGSGANVLTF. The CDR3, as DNA: TGTGCCAGCAGCCCTAGCGGGGGTTCTGGGGCCAACGTCCTGACTTTC.

This clone occurred once. This chain joins TRBV5-6 and TRBJ1-1; 7 bases match TRBD1. V dropped 3 bases and J dropped 7; count of bases not matched to a gene: 3. The CDR3 runs to 12 residues. Germline V gene lookup returns CDR1 SGHDT and CDR2 YYEEEE. The CDR3 is CASSWGQYEAFF. The CDR3 nucleotides are TGTGCCAGCAGCTGGGGACAGTATGAAGCTTTCTTT.

The V gene is TRBV14, the J gene TRBJ2-3, with 14 nucleotides matching TRBD2. The ends lost 2 bases at V and 5 bases at J; junction bases unmatched: 9. Germline V lookup: CDR1 SGHDN, CDR2 FVKESK. The CDR3 runs 18 residues. CDR3 region: CASSQRHGLAGGGDTQYF. The CDR3 DNA reads as TGTGCCAGCAGCCAACGACACGGACTAGCGGGAGGCGGAGATACGCAGTATTTT. Using reference TRBV14 and TRBJ2-3 for the parts outside the CDR3, the full variable domain is EAGVTQFPSHSVIEKGQTVTLRCDPISGHDNLYWYRRVMGKEIKFLLHFVKESKQDESGMPNNRFLAERTGGTYSTLKVQPAELEDSGVYFCASSQRHGLAGGGDTQYFGPGTRLTVL.

The chain recombines TRBV4-3 with TRBJ2-4; a possible D gene is TRBD1 (5 bases). V lost 0 bases, J lost 4 bases, and 13 bases lay in between. The CDR3 runs to 16 residues. From germline, CDR1 is LGHNA and CDR2 YSLEER. The CDR3, as DNA: TGCGCCAGCAGCCAAGAGACCGGGCCAGGGAAAAACATTCAGTACTTC. Residues: CASSQETGPGKNIQYF.

The chain combines TRBV6-5 with TRBJ1-1; 9 bases align to TRBD1. The CDR3 has 14 residues. V lost 5 bases and J lost 5; bases outside the gene matches: 6. The germline gives CDR1 MNHEY, CDR2 SVGAGI. The CDR3 reads CASSLGQGGTEAFF. For the CDR3, the DNA is TGTGCCAGCAGTCTGGGACAGGGTGGAACTGAAGCTTTCTTT.

The rearrangement uses TRBV7-2 and TRBJ2-7, with 10 nucleotides matching TRBD1. This CDR3 is 14 amino acids long. Germline lookup yields CDR1 SGHTA and CDR2 FQGNSA. V trimming: 8 bases; J trimming: 2 bases; junction bases outside the gene matches: 6. The CDR3 nucleotides read TGTGCCAGCGCCGGGACAGGGGCCACCTACGAGCAGTACTTC. Translation: CASAGTGATYEQYF.

This clone was seen just once. The chain employs TRBV5-1 and TRBJ2-5; 8 nucleotides align to TRBD1. From germline, CDR1 is SGHRS and CDR2 YFSETQ. Unmatched junction bases numbered 3, after V lost 4 bases and J lost 4 bases. This CDR3 is 13 amino acids long. CDR3 sequence (DNA): TGCGCCAGCAGCGGGACAGGTGGAGAGACCCAGTACTTC. Its protein is CASSGTGGETQYF.

The V gene is TRBV5-1, the J gene TRBJ2-3; a weak D match, TRBD2 (6 bases). The CDR3 is 13 amino acids. The germline CDR1 and CDR2 sequences are SGHRS and YFSETQ. The germline V and J ends were trimmed by 4 bases and 5 bases, with 11 bases remaining between them. The CDR3 DNA is TGCGCCAGCAGCGGCGGGGAAATAGATACGCAGTATTTT. This encodes CASSGGEIDTQYF.

V is TRBV19 and J is TRBJ1-3; no clear D. Germline-derived CDR1 and CDR2 are LNHDA and SQIVND (reference sequence). V was shortened by 7 bases and J by 1 base, with 14 bases between the two germline ends. This CDR3 contains 15 residues. CDR3 amino acids: CASTQAGQSGNTIYF. The CDR3 DNA follows: TGTGCCAGTACCCAAGCGGGCCAATCTGGAAACACCATATATTTT.

The gene calls are TRBV6-2 or TRBV6-3 and TRBJ2-2, with 10 positions matching TRBD2. The length of the CDR3 is 15 residues. The trim removed 6 bases at V and 6 bases at J, leaving 7 bases unmatched. Germline CDR1 reads MNHEY; CDR2 reads SVGEGT. CDR3 DNA: TGTGCCAGCAGCAGCGGGGGGGCCGGATCCGGGGAGCTGTTTTTT. Its translation: CASSSGGAGSGELFF.

This chain uses TRBV5-6 with TRBJ1-1; D gene uncertain. This CDR3 is 13 amino acids long. Per germline, CDR1 SGHDT and CDR2 YYEEEE. V was clipped by 1 base and J by 1 base, with 5 bases between them. In nucleotides, the CDR3 is TGTGCCAGCAGCTTGTACAGGAACACTGAAGCTTTCTTT. It codes for CASSLYRNTEAFF.